These T cell receptor beta chains were read from a single sample in a study of CD8+ T cells in alopecia areata. Some clones are missing from TCRdb's copy, which holds only in-frame ones; the method was immunoSEQ multiplex PCR. Altogether 95,000 to 100,000 clones are present, 60% to 65% being singletons, with the ten largest covering around 16%. This specimen was CD8+ T cells sorted from blood, taken at week 4, from a patient treated with tofacitinib. Every receptor here comes from a human donor with alopecia areata. The CDR3 runs from the conserved cysteine through the conserved F or W. The D gene is left open where the match is weak. Rows give clone size only sometimes, using once, few, many, or a class for an expanded clone.

d_gene	j_gene	v_gene	abundance	CDR3aa	CDR3nt
NA	TRBJ1-2	TRBV7-3	NA	CASSPGGGEVYGYTF	TGTGCCAGCAGCCCCGGGGGAGGGGAGGTCTATGGCTACACCTTC
NA	TRBJ1-3	TRBV9	few	CASSPLSSGNTIYF	TGTGCCAGCAGCCCCTTGAGCTCTGGAAACACCATATATTTT
TRBD1	TRBJ2-2	TRBV7-9	many	CASSTGQGAQTGELFF	TGTGCCAGCAGCACTGGACAGGGGGCGCAAACCGGGGAGCTGTTTTTT
NA	TRBJ2-7	TRBV5-5	many	CASSPLSGAYEQYF	TGTGCCAGCAGCCCACTAAGCGGAGCCTACGAGCAGTACTTC
NA	TRBJ2-1	TRBV7-9	NA	CASCWTQGGLDNEQFF	TGTGCCAGCTGTTGGACTCAGGGGGGCTTGGACAATGAGCAGTTCTTC
NA	TRBJ2-3	TRBV7-3	few	CASSSDGNTDTQYF	TGTGCCAGCAGCTCCGACGGAAACACAGATACGCAGTATTTT
TRBD2	TRBJ2-5	TRBV27	NA	CASRLAGGEKTQYF	TGTGCCAGCAGGCTAGCGGGGGGCGAGAAGACCCAGTACTTC
TRBD2	TRBJ2-5	TRBV5-6	few	CASSLLAGGAETQYF	TGTGCCAGCAGCTTGCTAGCGGGGGGGGCAGAGACCCAGTACTTC
NA	TRBJ2-1	TRBV7-3	NA	CASSAVSGNEQFF	TGTGCCAGCAGCGCAGTTAGCGGCAATGAGCAGTTCTTC
NA	TRBJ1-1	TRBV30	NA	CAWSVGLRGTEAFF	TGTGCCTGGAGTGTAGGACTGCGGGGCACTGAAGCTTTCTTT
TRBD1	TRBJ2-3	TRBV10-3	few	CAISRQGGTDTQYF	TGTGCCATCAGCCGACAGGGGGGCACAGATACGCAGTATTTT
NA	TRBJ2-4	TRBV29-1	NA	CSVEDRGGGKNIQYF	TGCAGCGTTGAAGATCGAGGTGGGGGCAAAAACATTCAGTACTTC
NA	TRBJ2-7	TRBV2	NA	CASAKAGTTYEQYF	TGTGCCAGCGCCAAGGCTGGTACAACCTACGAGCAGTACTTC
TRBD2	TRBJ2-1	TRBV27	NA	CASSLLGLAGGWNEQFF	TGTGCCAGCAGTTTATTAGGACTAGCGGGAGGGTGGAATGAGCAGTTCTTC
TRBD1	TRBJ2-5	TRBV27	NA	CASSLSQGAQETQYF	TGTGCCAGCAGTTTATCACAGGGGGCCCAAGAGACCCAGTACTTC
NA	TRBJ2-1	TRBV27	NA	CASSPQDGGNEQFF	TGTGCCAGCAGTCCCCAAGACGGGGGTAATGAGCAGTTCTTC
NA	TRBJ1-2	TRBV2	NA	CASSESQGAGYGYTF	TGTGCCAGCAGTGAATCTCAGGGCGCTGGCTATGGCTACACCTTC
NA	TRBJ2-7	TRBV5-6	NA	CASSLGTQRTYEQYF	TGTGCCAGCAGCCTGGGGACTCAGCGGACCTACGAGCAGTACTTC
NA	TRBJ1-5	TRBV7-9	NA	CASSFEAQPQHF	TGTGCCAGCAGCTTTGAGGCCCAGCCCCAGCATTTT
NA	TRBJ2-5	TRBV29-1	few	CSVEDGLALRGQETQYF	TGCAGCGTTGAAGATGGTCTCGCCCTGAGGGGACAAGAGACCCAGTACTTC
NA	TRBJ2-7	TRBV5-6	NA	CASSVSHLSYEQYF	TGTGCCAGCAGCGTGAGCCATCTCTCCTACGAGCAGTACTTC
NA	TRBJ1-2	TRBV19	few	CASRTGDGYTF	TGTGCCAGTAGAACCGGGGACGGCTACACCTTC
TRBD1	TRBJ1-5	TRBV27	NA	CASSFVTGLFNQPQHF	TGTGCCAGCAGTTTTGTGACAGGGCTTTTCAATCAGCCCCAGCATTTT
TRBD2	TRBJ2-5	TRBV27	NA	CASRIAGGQETQYF	TGTGCCAGCAGAATAGCGGGAGGGCAGGAGACCCAGTACTTC
NA	TRBJ2-7	TRBV13	few	CASSPMSAEQYF	TGTGCCAGCAGCCCCATGTCAGCCGAGCAGTACTTC
TRBD1	TRBJ1-1	TRBV27	NA	CASSSTGSNTEAFF	TGTGCCAGCAGTTCGACAGGGTCGAACACTGAAGCTTTCTTT
NA	TRBJ1-5	TRBV4-1	NA	CASSQLTGLTQHF	TGCGCCAGCAGCCAACTCACAGGGCTTACCCAGCATTTT
TRBD1	TRBJ2-1	TRBV29-1	NA	CSVDWDRGDYEQFF	TGCAGCGTTGATTGGGACAGGGGCGATTATGAGCAGTTCTTC
TRBD2	TRBJ2-5	TRBV6-5	once	CASSYSLGGSRETQYF	TGTGCCAGCAGTTACTCTTTGGGCGGGAGTCGAGAGACCCAGTACTTC
TRBD1	TRBJ1-2	TRBV14	NA	CASSQDRDRPFSYGYTF	TGTGCCAGCAGCCAAGACCGGGACAGGCCCTTCTCCTATGGCTACACCTTC
NA	TRBJ1-1	TRBV21-1	few	CASSKAQGVISTEAFF	TGTGCCAGCAGCAAAGCCCAGGGTGTAATTTCCACTGAAGCTTTCTTT
NA	TRBJ2-1	TRBV5-6	NA	CASRFGGNEQFF	TGTGCCAGCAGATTTGGCGGGAATGAGCAGTTCTTC
NA	TRBJ1-5	TRBV25-1	NA	CASTLDSSNQPQHF	TGTGCCAGCACTTTGGACAGTAGCAATCAGCCCCAGCATTTT
TRBD2	TRBJ2-7	TRBV4-1	NA	CASSHKSGRVEEQYF	TGCGCCAGCAGCCACAAAAGCGGGAGGGTAGAGGAGCAGTACTTC
TRBD2	TRBJ2-7	TRBV9	NA	CASSPEAISGGPPYEQYF	TGTGCCAGCAGCCCAGAAGCGATTAGCGGGGGACCTCCCTACGAGCAGTACTTC
TRBD1	TRBJ2-5	TRBV7-9	NA	CASSETGDETQYF	TGTGCCAGCAGCGAGACAGGGGACGAGACCCAGTACTTC
TRBD2	TRBJ2-1	TRBV28	NA	CASSMPTSGMGDEQFF	TGTGCCAGCAGCATGCCGACTAGCGGGATGGGGGATGAGCAGTTCTTC
NA	TRBJ1-1	TRBV7-9	few	CASSLGRNEAFF	TGTGCCAGCAGCTTAGGACGGAACGAAGCTTTCTTT
NA	TRBJ1-6	TRBV27	NA	CASTSGTANSPLHF	TGTGCCAGCACCTCGGGAACTGCTAATTCACCCCTCCACTTT
NA	TRBJ1-1	TRBV7-2	few	CASSLGRTFEAFF	TGTGCCAGCAGCTTAGGAAGGACCTTTGAAGCTTTCTTT
TRBD2	TRBJ2-7	TRBV27	few	CASSLGPPSGYEQYF	TGTGCCAGCAGTTTAGGCCCTCCTAGCGGCTACGAGCAGTACTTC